This T cell receptor (beta chain) was sequenced for a study of T cell responses to AZD1222 COVID-19 vaccine. Study-level findings and limits: Clonal diversity was possibly underestimated; the donors were predominantly white British and more often female.

The CDR3 is made up of 11 amino acids. Germline values: CDR1 MNHEY, CDR2 SVGEGT. The ends were cut back, 6 bases at V and 8 bases at J, with 9 bases in the middle. Profiling relied on immunoSEQ multiplex PCR, and the TCRdb table lists in-frame clones only, not all of them. The sample lists approximately 150,000 clones, more than 70% occurring once. In regard to this clone: Its antigen is not known.

The receptor's source is an adult in good health. The chain has TRBV6-2 or TRBV6-3 and TRBJ2-3; D not certain. The sample in question was peripheral blood, obtained on day 0 of MenACWY control vaccination. The CDR3 loop is CASSLKSTQYF. The CDR3 DNA is TGTGCCAGCAGCCTAAAGAGTACGCAGTATTTT.